This TCR beta chain was captured in a study of beta chain features in type 1 diabetes. Germline V gene lookup returns CDR1 LNHDA and CDR2 SQIVND (reference sequence). V lost 5 bases and J 8 bases, leaving 13 bases between the germline ends. The CDR3 contains 13 residues. Based on CD45RO/CCR7/CD25/CD127/CD95/CD27, CD4+ regulatory, stem cell-like memory, naive and central memory cells were sorted. This clone was observed a handful of times. Its antigen remains unidentified. The investigators reverse transcribed all of the isolated RNA, so they sequenced expressed TCRB transcripts. Clones were read by immunoSEQ multiplex PCR, and TCRdb kept only the in-frame ones, dropping some. The sample consists of 430,000 or so clones, roughly an eighth of them appearing once. The study's findings and limits: Significant though moderate, a shortening of TCRB CDR3s appeared in all four CD4+ subsets of Type 1 diabetes patients.

The receptor's source is a woman aged 18-35 years in good health. Sequencing was carried out using naive CD4+ T cells from blood. This chain uses TRBV19 with TRBJ2-1; D ambiguous. CDR3 coding DNA: TGTGCCAGTAGTTGGCTGCGTCGTGATGAGCAGTTCTTC. It translates to CASSWLRRDEQFF.